The 25 T cell receptor beta chains reported below all come from one sample, sequenced in a study of T cell repertoires in cytomegalovirus infection. TCRdb re-called the reads with MiXCR, one entry per CDR3 protein. The repertoire includes roughly 230,000 distinct CDR3 sequences, approximately 17% of them detected once, and over 40% sits in the top ten. Sequenced input: CD8+ T cells from PBMCs. The receptor source for this set is a human donor in good health (CMV status not recorded). Some clones in this sample may be carry-over from other donors' samples.

This clonotype was detected ten times or more. This chain links TRBV4-1 with TRBJ2-7, with TRBD1 matching over 9 bases. This CDR3 is built from 16 residues. Trimming at V came to 2 bases and at J to 0 bases, leaving 5 bases not matched to a gene. Looked up from germline, CDR1 is MGHRA and CDR2 is YSYEKL. CDR3 loop: CASSQTGTGTSYEQYF. CDR3 nucleotides: TGCGCCAGCAGCCAAACCGGGACAGGGACCTCCTACGAGCAGTACTTC.

This clonotype was picked up many times. The chain joins TRBV12-3 or TRBV12-4 to TRBJ2-2; the D gene is possibly TRBD1 (5 bases). V was clipped by 4 bases and J by 5 bases, with 11 bases between them. CDR3 length equals 14 residues. DNA of the CDR3: TGTGCCAGCAGTTCCAAGGGGTGGACCGGGGAGCTGTTTTTT. This translates into CASSSKGWTGELFF.

This clonotype was seen more than once but under ten times. The chain joins TRBV20-1 to TRBJ2-5; 13 bases are shared with TRBD2. Germline CDR1 is DFQATT and CDR2 is SNEGSKA (reference sequence). Trimming removed 6 bases from V and 4 bases from J; junction bases left unmatched: 14. CDR3 size: 17 residues. CDR3 in DNA: TGCAGTGCCCCGACTAGCGGGGGGCCGTTCGCCCTAGAGACCCAGTACTTC. Residues: CSAPTSGGPFALETQYF.

Only a few counts were recorded for this clonotype. V gene TRBV20-1 combines with J gene TRBJ2-5, with 9 bases that match TRBD2. CDR1 and CDR2 (germline): DFQATT, SNEGSKA (reference sequence). The CDR3 is made up of 17 amino acids. Trimming took 0 bases from V and 1 from J; bases not matched to a gene: 9. This CDR3 is CSARDLGLAGIQETQYF. CDR3 nucleotide sequence: TGCAGTGCTAGAGATCTAGGGCTAGCGGGGATCCAAGAGACCCAGTACTTC.

The table lists this clonotype with a few counts. This chain joins TRBV28 and TRBJ1-5; perhaps TRBD1 as D (5 bases). Germline loops: CDR1 MDHEN, CDR2 SYDVKM. The length of the CDR3 is 16 residues. Trimming shortened V by 4 bases and J by 1 base, and 14 bases separated the two germline ends. CDR3 amino acids: CASSYPGAESNQPQHF. CDR3 coding DNA: TGTGCCAGCAGTTATCCTGGGGCCGAGAGCAATCAGCCCCAGCATTTT.

The V gene is TRBV6-6, the J gene TRBJ1-1, with a tentative D call TRBD1 (5 bases). CDR1 and CDR2 (germline): MNHNY, SVGAGI (reference sequence). This CDR3 spans 13 amino acids. The V end lost 2 bases, the J end lost 5 bases, and 9 bases lay between the germline ends. The CDR3 DNA reads TGTGCCAGCAGTTACGGAGGGGAAACTGAAGCTTTCTTT. Translating it yields CASSYGGETEAFF.

This clonotype appeared many times. This chain uses TRBV20-1 with TRBJ1-2, with D tentatively TRBD1 (6 bases). Germline V gene lookup returns CDR1 DFQATT and CDR2 SNEGSKA (reference sequence). V was trimmed by 4 bases and J by 8 bases, leaving 23 bases between them. The CDR3 extends over 15 amino acids. DNA for the CDR3: TGCAGTGCTACTGAATCGGGACACCATGGGGAAGGCTACACCTTC. Translating gives CSATESGHHGEGYTF.

The table lists this clonotype with a few counts. The gene calls are TRBV5-6 and TRBJ2-7, with D perhaps being TRBD1 or TRBD2 (6 bases each). V was cut by 4 bases and J by 7 bases, with 9 bases left in between. CDR3 length: 11 amino acids. CDR1 is SGHDT and CDR2 is YYEEEE in the germline V gene. The CDR3 DNA is TGTGCCAGCAGCCGGGGGCTGGAGCAGTACTTC. It specifies CASSRGLEQYF.

This clonotype was seen many times. The V gene is TRBV7-9, the J gene TRBJ2-7, with D perhaps TRBD2 (6 bases). V dropped 0 bases and J dropped 6 bases, with 12 bases sitting between them. CDR3 length: 14 amino acids. Germline CDR1 SEHNR, CDR2 FQNEAQ (reference sequence). The DNA for the CDR3 is TGTGCCAGCAGCTTAGCGGCCGGGGGAAGCGAGCAGTACTTC. Its protein is CASSLAAGGSEQYF. The complete variable domain, with remaining parts taken from reference TRBV7-9 and TRBJ2-7, reads DTGVSQNPRHKITKRGQNVTFRCDPISEHNRLYWYRQTLGQGPEFLTYFQNEAQLEKSRLLSDRFSAERPKGSFSTLEIQRTEQGDSAMYLCASSLAAGGSEQYFGPGTRLTVT.

The table lists this clonotype with many counts. V and J are TRBV2 and TRBJ2-1; D is undetermined. V lost 2 bases and J lost 8, with 7 bases in between. Germline V gives CDR1 SNHLY, CDR2 FYNNEI. CDR3 length equals 12 residues. The CDR3 DNA sequence: TGTGCCAGCAGTGAATATGGCTATGAGCAGTTCTTC. Translating gives CASSEYGYEQFF.

This clonotype appeared a few times. This chain joins TRBV4-3 and TRBJ1-6; possibly TRBD1 for D (5 bases). The CDR3 is 15 amino acids. The V end lost 1 base, the J end lost 10 bases, and 14 bases lay between the germline ends. The germline gives CDR1 LGHNA, CDR2 YSLEER. The CDR3 DNA is TGCGCCAGCAGCCAAGGGCCGGGGGTAAGGTCACCCCTCCACTTT. Its translation: CASSQGPGVRSPLHF.

This clonotype was detected many times. The chain couples TRBV7-9 to TRBJ2-7, with D possibly matching TRBD2 (5 bases). The CDR3 is 15 amino acids. V was trimmed by 5 bases and J by 1 base, leaving 15 bases between them. Per the germline V gene, CDR1 is SEHNR and CDR2 is FQNEAQ (reference sequence). The CDR3 is CASSPWEPMSYEQYF. CDR3 coding DNA: TGTGCCAGCAGCCCCTGGGAGCCGATGTCCTACGAGCAGTACTTC.

Ten or more counts support this clonotype. The rearrangement joins TRBV6-1 to TRBJ2-2, with D hard to call. CDR1 is MNHNS and CDR2 is SASEGT in the germline V gene. This CDR3 is built from 17 residues. The germline V and J ends were trimmed by 4 bases and 1 base, with 16 bases remaining between them. This CDR3 reads CASSVSGLLVNTGELFF. CDR3 nucleotide sequence: TGTGCCAGCAGTGTTTCCGGGTTGCTGGTGAACACCGGGGAGCTGTTTTTT.

This clonotype has a count of ten or more. The chain uses TRBV7-2 and TRBJ2-1, with 9 bases lining up with TRBD2. CDR1 and CDR2 (germline): SGHTA, FQGNSA. The V segment lost 5 bases and the J segment 1 base; nucleotides outside the gene matches: 3. The CDR3 length is 15 residues. The CDR3 spells CASSQAGGSYNEQFF. The CDR3 DNA follows: TGTGCCAGCAGCCAAGCGGGGGGATCCTACAATGAGCAGTTCTTC.

This clonotype was seen many times. The chain recombines TRBV5-1 with TRBJ1-6; a weak D match, TRBD1 (5 bases). The CDR3 contains 17 residues. Deletions cut 2 bases from V and 6 bases from J, with 18 bases between. CDR1 and CDR2 from the germline V gene are SGHRS and YFSETQ. This chain's CDR3 is CASSLELSGLSNSPLHF. CDR3 nucleotides: TGCGCCAGCAGCTTAGAACTCTCGGGACTGAGTAATTCACCCCTCCACTTT.

In its sample, this clonotype was seen many times. J is TRBJ1-4 and V is TRBV7-6; no clear D gene. Germline values: CDR1 SGHVS, CDR2 FNYEAQ. This CDR3 has 11 amino acids. The ends were cut back, 2 bases at V and 10 bases at J, with 5 bases in the middle. The CDR3, as DNA: TGTGCCAGCAGCTTAATCGGAAAACTGTTTTTT. Translated, it gives CASSLIGKLFF. Full variable domain (remainder filled in from reference TRBV7-6 and TRBJ1-4): GAGVSQSPRYKVTKRGQDVALRCDPISGHVSLYWYRQALGQGPEFLTYFNYEAQQDKSGLPNDRFSAERPEGSISTLTIQRTEQRDSAMYRCASSLIGKLFFGSGTQLSVL.

This clonotype occurred a few times. V is TRBV5-1 and J is TRBJ2-1, with 13 bases that match TRBD2. The V gene end was trimmed by 4 bases and the J gene end by 0 bases; junction bases not matched to a gene: 10. Germline V gene lookup returns CDR1 SGHRS and CDR2 YFSETQ. The CDR3 length is 19 residues. The CDR3 region has the DNA TGCGCCAGCAGCCTGGAGGGACTAGCGGGGTTTGGCTCCTACAATGAGCAGTTCTTC. Its translation is CASSLEGLAGFGSYNEQFF. Filled out from reference TRBV5-1 and TRBJ2-1, the complete variable domain reads KAGVTQTPRYLIKTRGQQVTLSCSPISGHRSVSWYQQTPGQGLQFLFEYFSETQRNKGNFPGRFSGRQFSNSRSEMNVSTLELGDSALYLCASSLEGLAGFGSYNEQFFGPGTRLTVL.

J is TRBJ2-1 and V is TRBV20-1; TRBD1 aligns across 7 bases. The CDR3 runs to 16 residues. Trimming took 3 bases from V and 7 from J; bases not matched to a gene: 15. Looked up from germline, CDR1 is DFQATT and CDR2 is SNEGSKA (reference sequence). CDR3 coding DNA: TGCAGTGCTAGGTCGGAGTCGGACAGGCTATGGAATGAGCAGTTCTTC. This gives the protein CSARSESDRLWNEQFF.

This clonotype appeared many times. V gene TRBV5-4 combines with J gene TRBJ1-1; no reliable D call. The CDR3 runs 13 residues. The germline gives CDR1 SGHNT, CDR2 YYREEE (reference sequence). Trimming pared 0 bases from V and 7 bases from J, leaving 10 bases between. CDR3: CASSLEGSDEAFF. The CDR3 region has the DNA TGTGCCAGCAGCTTGGAGGGTTCCGATGAAGCTTTCTTT.

The chain joins TRBV20-1 to TRBJ1-5, with 7 bases matching TRBD1. The CDR3 has 16 amino acids. Germline V gene data show CDR1 as DFQATT and CDR2 as SNEGSKA (reference sequence). The V gene end was trimmed by 4 bases and the J gene end by 0 bases; junction bases not matched to a gene: 9. This CDR3 reads CSATGAGGSSNQPQHF. The DNA of the CDR3 is TGCAGTGCTACAGGTGCAGGGGGATCTAGCAATCAGCCCCAGCATTTT.

In this sample, this clonotype turned up many times. The chain is built from TRBV7-8 and TRBJ1-2; 7 nucleotides line up with TRBD1. Germline CDR1 reads SGHVS; CDR2 reads FQNEAQ. With V trimmed by 1 base and J by 4 bases, 6 bases remained unmatched. The CDR3 contains 15 residues. In nucleotides, the CDR3 is TGTGCCAGCAGCTTAGAACCCAGGGGGACCTATGGCTACACCTTC. It yields the protein CASSLEPRGTYGYTF.

In its sample, this clonotype was seen many times. This sequence joins TRBV4-1 and TRBJ1-6, with D perhaps TRBD1 (6 bases). The CDR3 has 16 amino acids. Germline lookup yields CDR1 MGHRA and CDR2 YSYEKL. V shed 0 bases and J shed 2 bases, with 8 bases lying between them. CDR3 coding DNA: TGCGCCAGCAGCCAAGAGGGACAACCCTATAATTCACCCCTCCACTTT. Residues: CASSQEGQPYNSPLHF.

The table lists this clonotype with many counts. V gene TRBV7-9 combines with J gene TRBJ2-7; 11 positions match TRBD1. CDR1 and CDR2 (germline): SEHNR, FQNEAQ (reference sequence). V shed 0 bases, J shed 4 bases, and the junction held 5 bases outside the gene matches. The CDR3 covers 16 residues. CDR3 coding DNA: TGTGCCAGCAGCTTAGCGCCGGACAGGGGGCTGTACGAGCAGTACTTC. This codes for CASSLAPDRGLYEQYF.

The CDR3 DNA is TGCAGTGCTAGACCCAACAGGGTAAATTTACTAAACAATGAGCAGTTCTTC. Protein product: CSARPNRVNLLNNEQFF. The chain uses TRBV20-1 and TRBJ2-1, with D possibly TRBD1 on 6 matching bases. The CDR3 length is 17 residues. Germline CDR1 DFQATT, CDR2 SNEGSKA (reference sequence). V gave up 2 bases and J gave up 5 bases, with 22 bases separating them.

This clonotype was observed many times. The chain employs TRBV7-8 and TRBJ1-2; D gene uncertain. Germline V CDR1 and CDR2: SGHVS, FQNEAQ. Trimming removed 6 bases from V and 4 bases from J, with 21 bases in between. The CDR3 sequence is 16 residues long. The CDR3, as DNA: TGTGCCAGCAGTTTTTCCGGGAGCCCCTCCGTCTATGGCTACACCTTC. Protein product: CASSFSGSPSVYGYTF.